These 24 T cell receptor beta chains were all obtained from the same sample, sequenced in a study of cytomegalovirus exposure and HLA in healthy donors. This PCR relied on a set of 60 Vbeta primers and 13 Jbeta primers. Clones were read by immunoSEQ multiplex PCR, and TCRdb kept only the in-frame ones, dropping some. This table holds some 120,000 clones, 80% to 85% found once. Sequenced material: PBMCs. The source of these receptors is a woman between 25 and 40 years old in good health and CMV-seronegative.

The rearrangement joins TRBV11-2 to TRBJ2-5; 13 bases are shared with TRBD2. This CDR3 contains 15 residues. The V gene's germline CDR1 is SGHAT and CDR2 FQNNGV. The J segment lost 2 bases and the V segment lost 3 bases, leaving 0 bases of the junction unmatched. The CDR3 spells CASSLTSGRQETQYF. The DNA for the CDR3 is TGTGCCAGCAGCTTGACTAGCGGGAGGCAAGAGACCCAGTACTTC.

This clone was found a few times. The V gene is TRBV6-5, the J gene TRBJ1-1; TRBD1 agrees at 7 bases. This CDR3 is built from 14 residues. V trimming: 6 bases; J trimming: 4 bases; junction bases outside the gene matches: 8. Germline V gene sequence: CDR1 MNHEY, CDR2 SVGAGI. DNA of the CDR3: TGTGCCAGCAGCCAGGGGGGATACGGCACTGAAGCTTTCTTT. Translation gives CASSQGGYGTEAFF.

This chain links TRBV9 with TRBJ1-4; D perhaps matches TRBD1 (5 bases). Germline V gene sequence: CDR1 SGDLS, CDR2 YYNGEE. V lost 0 bases and J lost 8, with 14 bases in between. This CDR3 is built from 15 residues. The CDR3 sequence: CASSVVTGSGEKLFF. In DNA, the CDR3 is TGTGCCAGCAGCGTAGTAACAGGCTCTGGCGAAAAACTGTTTTTT.

DNA of the CDR3: TGTGCCAGCAGCGAACGGCCAGGGCCCACTAATGAAAAACTGTTTTTT. It is translated as CASSERPGPTNEKLFF. This rearrangement joins TRBV7-2 to TRBJ1-4; possible D gene TRBD1, 5 bases. This CDR3 has 16 residues. Germline V gives CDR1 SGHTA, CDR2 FQGNSA. V lost 5 bases and J lost 2, with 15 bases in between.

The gene calls are TRBV19 and TRBJ2-7; no clear D. This CDR3 comprises 14 residues. Germline CDR1 is LNHDA and CDR2 is SQIVND (reference sequence). The ends were cut back, 0 bases at V and 9 bases at J, with 15 bases in the middle. CDR3 sequence: CASSIDPYDPPQYF. CDR3 DNA sequence: TGTGCCAGTAGTATAGATCCCTACGATCCGCCGCAGTACTTC. The full variable domain, with the rest looked up from reference TRBV19 and TRBJ2-7, is DGGITQSPKYLFRKEGQNVTLSCEQNLNHDAMYWYRQDPGQGLRLIYYSQIVNDFQKGDIAEGYSVSREKKESFPLTVTSAQKNPTAFYLCASSIDPYDPPQYFGPGTRLTVT.

The chain employs TRBV27 and TRBJ2-7; TRBD1 aligns across 9 bases. The CDR3 totals 14 residues. J was trimmed by 6 bases and V by 1 base; bases with no gene match: 4. Germline V gene sequence: CDR1 MNHEY, CDR2 SMNVEV (reference sequence). The CDR3 DNA is TGTGCCAGCAGTTTATGGACAGGGGCAGGCGAGCAGTACTTC. It translates to CASSLWTGAGEQYF.

The CDR3 DNA reads as TGTGCCATCACCTCTCCAGGGTTTGACTACACCTTC. This codes for CAITSPGFDYTF. The rearrangement joins TRBV10-3 to TRBJ1-2; a weak D match, TRBD1 (5 bases). CDR3 length: 12 amino acids. Germline CDR1 reads ENHRY; CDR2 reads SYGVKD. Trimming cost V 7 bases and J 10 bases, with 16 bases left between them.

The rearrangement links TRBV18 to TRBJ2-3; 13 nucleotides line up with TRBD2. The J segment lost 4 bases and the V segment lost 0 bases, leaving 1 base of the junction unmatched. This CDR3 has 16 amino acids. Germline V lookup: CDR1 KGHSH, CDR2 LQKENI. CDR3 region: CASSPPGLAGSDTQYF. The CDR3 nucleotides read TGTGCCAGCTCACCACCGGGACTAGCGGGATCAGATACGCAGTATTTT.

This sequence joins TRBV5-4 and TRBJ2-5, with D tentatively TRBD2 (5 bases). The length of the CDR3 is 13 residues. The germline gives CDR1 SGHNT, CDR2 YYREEE (reference sequence). The V end was cut by 1 base, the J end by 5 bases, with 9 bases between. In DNA form, the CDR3 reads TGTGCCAGCAGCTTGCCTAGCAGGGAGACCCAGTACTTC. It specifies CASSLPSRETQYF.

V gene TRBV2 combines with J gene TRBJ1-1, with a possible D match to TRBD1 (5 bases). This CDR3 comprises 18 residues. Trimming took off 6 bases at V and 0 bases at J, with 23 bases between the two ends. CDR1 and CDR2 (germline): SNHLY, FYNNEI. The CDR3 loop is CASSRRPRGETLNTEAFF. For the CDR3, the DNA is TGTGCCAGCAGCCGCCGGCCTCGGGGGGAAACCCTGAACACTGAAGCTTTCTTT.

Note on this clone: This sample includes further DNA sequences coding for the same CDR3. This chain links TRBV2 with TRBJ2-3; TRBD2 agrees at 7 bases. Germline loops: CDR1 SNHLY, CDR2 FYNNEI. V trimming: 6 bases; J trimming: 2 bases; junction bases outside the gene matches: 11. CDR3 length: 16 amino acids. Here the CDR3 reads CASSDGLADVTDTQYF. CDR3 DNA sequence: TGTGCCAGCAGCGACGGGCTAGCGGACGTCACAGATACGCAGTATTTT.

This chain connects TRBV6-1 to TRBJ2-5; D perhaps matches TRBD1 (6 bases). The CDR3 runs 15 residues. Looked up from germline, CDR1 is MNHNS and CDR2 is SASEGT. Trimming shortened V by 8 bases and J by 2 bases, and 18 bases separated the two germline ends. The CDR3 loop is CASATSGQGQETQYF. CDR3 coding DNA: TGTGCCAGCGCCACTTCAGGGCAGGGGCAAGAGACCCAGTACTTC.

The chain uses TRBV6-5 and TRBJ2-5, with D tentatively TRBD2 (5 bases). V dropped 7 bases and J dropped 2 bases, with 17 bases sitting between them. The CDR3 extends over 15 amino acids. CDR1 and CDR2 from the germline V gene are MNHEY and SVGAGI. CDR3 sequence: CASTRRGAVQETQYF. CDR3 in DNA: TGTGCCAGCACCCGACGTGGAGCGGTTCAAGAGACCCAGTACTTC.

This chain connects TRBV4-1 to TRBJ1-3; D perhaps matches TRBD1 (6 bases). The CDR3 is 18 residues long. The germline V gene has CDR1 MGHRA and CDR2 YSYEKL. The V end lost 4 bases, the J end lost 2 bases, and 21 bases lay between the germline ends. The CDR3 DNA sequence: TGCGCCAGCAGCCCACGAGGACAGTTCCTTCTAGCTGGAAACACCATATATTTT. The encoded protein is CASSPRGQFLLAGNTIYF.

The chain recombines TRBV7-2 with TRBJ2-5; a weak D match, TRBD2 (7 bases). The V end lost 5 bases, the J end lost 5 bases, and 21 bases lay between the germline ends. Per the germline V gene, CDR1 is SGHTA and CDR2 is FQGNSA. The CDR3 loop spans 16 amino acids. The CDR3 region has the DNA TGTGCCAGCAGCCCAGAAGGGGGGCTAGCGGCGGAGACCCAGTACTTC. Translation gives CASSPEGGLAAETQYF.

The V gene is TRBV10-3, the J gene TRBJ2-7; TRBD1 aligns across 7 bases. The CDR3 totals 12 residues. CDR1 is ENHRY, CDR2 SYGVKD, per germline. The CDR3 DNA is TGTGGGGTCGGGACAGCAGGGGACGAGCAGTACTTC. This translates into CGVGTAGDEQYF.

The rearrangement uses TRBV7-9 and TRBJ1-1; TRBD1 is a possible D gene (6 bases). This CDR3 contains 15 residues. Between the trimmed V and J ends, which lost 8 bases and 4 bases, there was a span of 20 bases. Per the germline V gene, CDR1 is SEHNR and CDR2 is FQNEAQ (reference sequence). The CDR3 region has the DNA TGTGCCAGCGAGGGGGGGGCACTGAAGCCCACTGAAGCTTTCTTT. Protein product: CASEGGALKPTEAFF.

V and J are TRBV7-2 and TRBJ2-3, with 9 nucleotides matching TRBD2. Trimming at V came to 5 bases and at J to 3 bases, leaving 18 bases not matched to a gene. CDR1 and CDR2 from the germline V gene are SGHTA and FQGNSA. The CDR3 sequence is 19 residues long. The CDR3 here is CASSRPAGREGPVTDTQYF. DNA of the CDR3: TGTGCCAGCAGCCGCCCCGCCGGGCGGGAGGGCCCGGTTACAGATACGCAGTATTTT. The variable domain in full, completed from reference TRBV7-2 and TRBJ2-3, reads GAGVSQSPSNKVTEKGKDVELRCDPISGHTALYWYRQSLGQGLEFLIYFQGNSAPDKSGLPSDRFSAERTGGSVSTLTIQRTQQEDSAVYLCASSRPAGREGPVTDTQYFGPGTRLTVL.

This rearrangement joins TRBV7-3 to TRBJ1-2; D gene unclear. Germline values: CDR1 SGHTA, CDR2 FQGTGA. Trimming took 5 bases from V and 6 from J, leaving 16 bases between them. The CDR3 extends over 14 amino acids. DNA of the CDR3: TGTGCCAGCAGCCCACGTACGAGGTCGGATGGCTACACCTTC. Amino acids: CASSPRTRSDGYTF.

About this clone: A junction end diverges from the germline sequence, so it may reflect a read error. The chain couples TRBV9 to TRBJ1-1; weak D call: TRBD1 (5 bases). In germline, CDR1 is SGDLS, CDR2 YYNGEE. This CDR3 is 13 amino acids long. CDR3 amino acids: CASSVDQAGNLRF. The CDR3 DNA reads TGTGCCAGCAGCGTAGATCAGGCAGGGAATTTGAGATTT.

This clone was found a few times. The V and J genes are TRBV7-2 and TRBJ2-7; 12 bases match TRBD2. The V gene end was trimmed by 5 bases and the J gene end by 3 bases; junction bases not matched to a gene: 5. Germline CDR1 and CDR2: SGHTA and FQGNSA. The CDR3 spans 15 residues. In DNA, the CDR3 is TGTGCCAGCAGCCCAGGGACTAGCGGGTACTACGAGCAGTACTTC. It codes for CASSPGTSGYYEQYF.

This rearrangement joins TRBV5-1 to TRBJ1-3; the match to TRBD1 covers 8 bases. This CDR3 is 15 amino acids long. CDR1 and CDR2 from the germline V gene are SGHRS and YFSETQ. V lost 3 bases, J lost 3 bases, and 5 bases stayed unmatched. CDR3 region: CASSSWTGHGNTIYF. The CDR3 DNA follows: TGCGCCAGCAGCTCGTGGACAGGGCATGGAAACACCATATATTTT.

The V call is TRBV5-1, the J call TRBJ1-2, with a weak D call TRBD1 (5 bases). The germline V and J ends were trimmed by 0 bases and 0 bases, with 6 bases remaining between them. The CDR3 consists of 14 residues. Per germline, CDR1 SGHRS and CDR2 YFSETQ. The CDR3 coding sequence is TGCGCCAGCAGCTTGGTACAGGCTAACTATGGCTACACCTTC. It is translated as CASSLVQANYGYTF.

The rearrangement joins TRBV10-3 to TRBJ1-3, with 10 bases that match TRBD1. Unmatched junction bases numbered 6, after V lost 10 bases and J lost 3 bases. The CDR3 is made up of 14 amino acids. Per germline, CDR1 ENHRY and CDR2 SYGVKD. CDR3 region: CATEGQGNGNTIYF. In DNA, the CDR3 is TGTGCCACCGAGGGACAGGGGAATGGAAACACCATATATTTT.